This TCR beta chain comes out of a study of shared clonotypes between healthy human individuals (dated by TCRdb to the early 2020s). Describing the broader study: The cohort included a few men and a couple of women between 18 and 49 years of age. For each donor, three plates each were used for CD4 naive and CD4 memory, two plates were used for CD8 naive, and one plate was used for CD8 memory. Blood TCR repertoires of five healthy adults were deeply sequenced to estimate repertoire size and the extent of clonotype sharing between individuals. To increase sequencing depth and limit assay-specific biases, TCR repertoire library preparation and sequencing were carried out by different laboratories using diverse techniques. Each donor's leukapheresis produced roughly between roughly 0.85 and 10 billion PBMCs. Study-wide findings and limitations: Compared with non-shared clonotypes, clonotypes shared by all four sorted-subset donors had higher generation probabilities. When a handful of donors were compared, the shared fraction of clonotypes was about 5.4% for naive CD4, 3.5% to 4% for naive CD8, 2.3% for memory CD4, and 0.35% to 0.5% for memory CD8. The genetic and exposure-history diversity represented was limited by the small number of donors. Estimated clonotype richness was generally larger for naive than for memory subsets. Pairwise subsampling led to the expectation that sequencing depth would affect the degree of clonotype sharing among donors. Even with the large sequencing depth, rarefaction of the sorted-subset datasets indicated that sequencing was incomplete. Sampling was restricted to blood, and TCR repertoires in tissues likely differ from the TCR repertoires found in blood.

Healthy HIV-negative adults with no recently reported acute infections or vaccinations were included as donors. Only Caucasian adults living in Nashville, Tennessee, USA were represented among the donors. Magnetic negative selection was used to enrich CD4+ T cells, after which naive cells were positively selected on CD45RA and the negative fraction became the memory subset. Blood was obtained by leukapheresis, after which PBMCs were separated by Ficoll-Histopaque density gradient centrifugation and cryopreserved in liquid nitrogen vapor phase. Analytical flow cytometry was used to check the purity and quantity of each magnetically sorted T cell population. Each sorted fraction had its genomic DNA isolated and then quantified by UV absorbance on a Nanodrop 2000c. TCR CDR3 regions were amplified from genomic DNA by multiplex PCR using the deep immunoSEQ assay. For each cell subset, the extracted genomic DNA was distributed evenly across all wells of several immunoSEQ 96-well plates, and each plate served as one replicate. For sorted subsets, about 200 ng genomic DNA, equal to about 30,000 T cell genomes, was loaded into each replicate PCR. Purified libraries were quantified with a Qubit 3.0 fluorometer, sized on a Bioanalyzer 2100, and re-quantified with the KAPA Library Quantification kit. A separate single-read 150-cycle Illumina NextSeq 550 flow cell was used to sequence each immunoSEQ 96-well plate. Per the original workflow: Because only junctional sequences without quality scores were contained in the immunoSEQ output, filtering matching that applied to full-length reads could not be performed. To assign V/J genes and CDR3, sequences were annotated using PyIR, a Python wrapper for IgBLAST v1.9, with IMGT germline references. Reads with weak V/J assignments (E-value above 1e-6), missing CDR3, stop codons, out-of-frame junctions, or ambiguous translated residues were removed. V3J clonotypes were defined by identical inferred V gene, J gene, and CDR3 amino acid sequence. To compute the percentage overlap between repertoires, the number of shared unique clonotypes was divided by the size of the smaller repertoire. Three approaches were used to assess repertoire richness: RTK rarefaction, the Chao1 estimator, and Recon v2.1 estimates of unobserved clonotypes. For all TCRbeta clonotypes obtained by the gDNA method from a handful of donors, generation probabilities were computed with OLGA. As stored in TCRdb, this immuneACCESS dataset retains in-frame rearrangements with V and J assigned. A fraction of the clones does not appear; measured against another copy, unresolved V genes explain less than half of the discrepancy, and the remainder lacks a known reason. The DNA gave D and trimming, while V, J and clone size come from that table. Here the sample has 2 million to 2.5 million clones; approximately 95% occur a single time. 0.13% of the sample is held by the ten biggest clonotypes.

Turning to this clone: The specificity of this receptor is unknown. Base quality data are lacking; no much larger clone is found one base away.

V drops 5 bases and J drops 0 bases, leaving 14 bases in between. The CDR3 contains 17 residues, cysteine and phenylalanine counted. Only CDR3 DNA remains: 51 bases, in frame from the first base. CDR1 and CDR2 were assigned from the germline V gene as SGHNT and YENEEA. This clonotype was sampled from a man between 18 and 29 years old in good health. Sequenced sample: naive CD4+ T cells sorted from blood. In light of the paper, this sample's cell subset or site label describes: CD45RA+ positively selected. The chain links TRBV11-3 with TRBJ2-6; the D gene assignment is perhaps TRBD1 or TRBD2, with each matching 6 bases. The DNA sequence is TGTGCCAGCAGCCTCAGTGAGGGGGGCTCTGGGGCCAACGTCCTGACTTTC. Translated, this is CASSLSEGGSGANVLTF.